The T cell receptor beta chain under discussion was sequenced for a study of regulatory T cells in long-lasting Graves disease. V lost 4 bases to trimming and J lost 3 bases, with 10 bases between them. Germline V lookup: CDR1 PRHDT, CDR2 FYEKMQ (reference sequence). The CDR3 length is 13 residues. This sample's time point: persistent/refractory GD, antithyroid drugs over 5 years with positive TRAb. PBMCs were the source of the RNA used for TCR sequencing. HTBI primers from iRepertoire and Arm-PCR of CDR3 regions yielded the TCR beta libraries. TCRdb called the multiplex PCR reads again in MiXCR, with one record for every CDR3 protein. The sample includes around 460,000 distinct CDR3 sequences, approximately 23% of them seen just once.

The source was peripheral blood mononuclear cells (PBMCs), collected when the disease was refractory, from a patient treated with antithyroid drugs. The rearrangement uses TRBV13 and TRBJ2-7, with no clear D. The clonotype comes from a female donor with Graves disease. This chain's CDR3 is CASSSEVRYEQYF. The CDR3 region has the DNA TGTGCCAGCAGCTCAGAGGTTCGCTACGAGCAGTACTTC.